A selection of T cell receptor beta chains follows, all from one sample in a study of lung T cells in sarcoidosis with Löfgren's syndrome. Using its own MiXCR run on the reads, TCRdb lists one record per CDR3 protein. The sample consists of around 4,000 distinct CDR3 sequences, around 24% of them appearing once. Sequences were obtained from CD4+ T cells from bronchoalveolar lavage. These receptors came from a human donor with sarcoidosis (Löfgren's syndrome or another form), or a control subject (not recorded which). Each CDR3 is given without its conserved first and last residue. A D gene is named only where the DNA matches it firmly.

J gene: TRBJ2-5
D gene: -
V gene: TRBV7-9
CDR3 protein: ASSPGWTQY

J gene: TRBJ2-5
D gene: -
V gene: TRBV10-1
CDR3 protein: ASSDGTQETQY

J gene: TRBJ2-7
D gene: TRBD1
V gene: TRBV18
CDR3 protein: ASSPGGGTASYEQY

J gene: TRBJ2-1
D gene: -
V gene: TRBV15
CDR3 protein: ATSTGPLGSEQF

J gene: TRBJ1-6
D gene: -
V gene: TRBV7-2
CDR3 protein: ASSLVGGGNSPLH

J gene: TRBJ2-1
D gene: TRBD2
V gene: TRBV18
CDR3 protein: ASSPLGLAAYNEQF

J gene: TRBJ1-5
D gene: -
V gene: TRBV20-1
CDR3 protein: SALKGDYGNQPQH

J gene: TRBJ1-5
D gene: -
V gene: TRBV7-2
CDR3 protein: ASSLDRTDSNQPQH

J gene: TRBJ2-7
D gene: TRBD1
V gene: TRBV18
CDR3 protein: ASSPLGTGSREQY

J gene: TRBJ2-3
D gene: TRBD1
V gene: TRBV20-1
CDR3 protein: SAPPGTGTDTQY

J gene: TRBJ2-3
D gene: -
V gene: TRBV5-4
CDR3 protein: ASSMRAEDTQY

J gene: TRBJ2-2
D gene: TRBD1
V gene: TRBV27
CDR3 protein: ASRRIPPTGGRRPGELF

J gene: TRBJ1-5
D gene: TRBD1
V gene: TRBV12-3/TRBV12-4
CDR3 protein: ASRRGQDSNQPQH

J gene: TRBJ2-1
D gene: -
V gene: TRBV29-1
CDR3 protein: SVLGDTSSYNEQF

J gene: TRBJ2-7
D gene: -
V gene: TRBV18
CDR3 protein: ASSPSLDGIYEQY

J gene: TRBJ1-5
D gene: -
V gene: TRBV7-8
CDR3 protein: ASSFRTGTSNQPQH

J gene: TRBJ1-1
D gene: TRBD1
V gene: TRBV28
CDR3 protein: ASSLQGDTEAF

J gene: TRBJ2-1
D gene: -
V gene: TRBV5-4
CDR3 protein: ASSGSRSSSYNEQF

J gene: TRBJ1-1
D gene: -
V gene: TRBV7-2
CDR3 protein: ASSPSVSTEAF

J gene: TRBJ2-1
D gene: TRBD2
V gene: TRBV12-3/TRBV12-4
CDR3 protein: ASSLSGARYNEQF

J gene: TRBJ2-7
D gene: TRBD2
V gene: TRBV7-2
CDR3 protein: ASSTSGSQYEQY

J gene: TRBJ1-1
D gene: -
V gene: TRBV11-2
CDR3 protein: ASTPEGGSTEAF

J gene: TRBJ1-1
D gene: TRBD1
V gene: TRBV6-2/TRBV6-3
CDR3 protein: ASSYKGADTEAF

J gene: TRBJ2-3
D gene: -
V gene: TRBV6-1
CDR3 protein: ASSSPQGADTQY

J gene: TRBJ2-3
D gene: -
V gene: TRBV19
CDR3 protein: ASSIEGYSWTDTQY

J gene: TRBJ2-1
D gene: TRBD1
V gene: TRBV7-9
CDR3 protein: ASSYKQGPFYNEQF

J gene: TRBJ1-1
D gene: -
V gene: TRBV12-3/TRBV12-4
CDR3 protein: ASSSGLVLTEAF

J gene: TRBJ1-1
D gene: -
V gene: TRBV5-1
CDR3 protein: ASRGGRGGSTEAF

J gene: TRBJ2-2
D gene: TRBD2
V gene: TRBV20-1
CDR3 protein: SARDLRTSGKTNTGELF

J gene: TRBJ2-7
D gene: -
V gene: TRBV6-2/TRBV6-3
CDR3 protein: ASKDQWPYEQY